The T cell receptor beta chain described here comes from a study of shared clonotypes between healthy human individuals (dated by TCRdb to the early 2020s). Regarding the study in general: The cohort comprised a couple of women and a few men aged 18 to 49 years. Per donor, three plates each were used for CD4 naive and CD4 memory, two for CD8 naive, and one for CD8 memory. To estimate repertoire size and how much clonotypes are shared between individuals, the study performed deep sequencing of blood TCR repertoires from about 5 healthy adults. Leukapheresis yielded between about 0.94 and 8.9 billion PBMCs per donor. Different laboratories and diverse techniques were used to prepare libraries and sequence TCR repertoires, to increase sequencing depth and limit assay-specific biases.

The paper's findings and limits, for the study overall: Pairwise subsampling indicated that sequencing depth was expected to affect the degree of clonotype sharing among donors. The small number of donors limited the genetic and exposure-history diversity represented. Sampling was restricted to blood, and TCR repertoires in tissue are likely to differ from TCR repertoires in blood. Even with the large sequencing depth, rarefaction of the sorted-subset datasets indicated that sequencing was incomplete. When a handful of donors were compared, the shared fraction of clonotypes was about 5% for naive CD4, 3.5% to 4% for naive CD8, about 2.5% for memory CD4, and 0.35% to 0.4% for memory CD8. Clonotypes shared by all four sorted-subset donors showed higher generation probabilities than non-shared clonotypes. Estimated clonotype richness was generally larger for naive than for memory subsets.

The CDR3, cysteine through phenylalanine, is 15 amino acids long. The entry retains the CDR3 DNA only, 45 bases that are in frame from base 1. Concerning this clone itself: The specificity of this receptor is unknown. Nothing much larger sits one base from this clone, and base qualities are not available.

The donors were healthy, HIV-negative adults with no recently reported acute infections or vaccinations. All donors were Caucasian adults living in Nashville, Tennessee, USA. CD4+ T cells were enriched by magnetic negative selection; naive cells were then positively selected on CD45RA, and the negative fraction formed the memory subset. After blood collection by leukapheresis, PBMCs were isolated using Ficoll-Histopaque density gradient centrifugation and then cryopreserved in the vapor phase of liquid nitrogen. Analytical flow cytometry was used to check the purity and quantity of every magnetically sorted T cell population. Each sorted fraction had its genomic DNA isolated and then quantified by UV absorbance on a Nanodrop 2000c. Using the deep immunoSEQ assay, multiplex PCR amplified TCR CDR3 regions from genomic DNA. Extracted genomic DNA from each cell subset was distributed evenly across all wells of several immunoSEQ 96-well plates, and each plate was treated as a replicate. Each replicate PCR for sorted subsets received around 200 ng genomic DNA, equal to 28,000 or so T cell genomes. Purified libraries were quantified with a Qubit 3.0 fluorometer, sized on a Bioanalyzer 2100, and re-quantified with the KAPA Library Quantification kit. Every immunoSEQ 96-well plate was sequenced on a separate single-read 150-cycle Illumina NextSeq 550 flow cell. Per the original workflow: Because only junctional sequences without quality scores were contained in the immunoSEQ output, filtering matching that applied to full-length reads could not be performed. To assign V/J genes and CDR3, sequences were annotated against IMGT germline references using PyIR, a Python wrapper for IgBLAST v1.9. Reads with weak V/J assignments (E-value above 1e-6), missing CDR3, stop codons, out-of-frame junctions, or ambiguous translated residues were removed. V3J clonotypes were defined as sequences sharing an identical inferred V gene, J gene, and CDR3 amino acid sequence. Percentage overlap between repertoires was calculated by dividing the number of shared unique clonotypes by the size of the smaller repertoire. Three approaches were used to assess repertoire richness: RTK rarefaction, the Chao1 estimator, and Recon v2.1 estimates of unobserved clonotypes. OLGA was used to compute generation probabilities for all TCRbeta clonotypes that the gDNA method yielded from a handful of donors. TCRdb re-hosts the immuneACCESS table, in-frame sequences only. Its copies lack some clones; in the studies checked, an unresolved V gene accounts for under half of them, and the cause for the rest is not known. From that table come the V and J calls and clone size; the DNA was used to work out D and trimming. A total of some 900,000 clones appear in this sample, approximately 76% of them only once. Approximately 1.5% of the sample lies in the top ten.

This TCR derives from a man younger than 30 in good health. The chain is encoded by TRBV21-1 joined to TRBJ2-7; the table assigns TRBD1, which was not confirmed against the DNA. TRBV21-1 is assigned pseudogene status. Sample: memory CD4+ T cells sorted from blood. The cell subset or site label here, explained by the study, means: CD45RA-negative fraction. The CDR3 is CASSNRDTKAYEQYF. DNA sequence: TGTGCCAGCAGCAACCGGGACACCAAGGCCTACGAGCAGTACTTC.